These 26 T cell receptor beta chains came from one sample sequenced in a study of regulatory T cells in long-lasting Graves disease (dated by TCRdb to about 2021). The time point label corresponds to: newly diagnosed GD, antithyroid drugs for less than 3 months. For both TCR sequencing and RNA sequencing, RNA was extracted from PBMCs using TRIzol. Libraries came from multiplex PCR. The sample was run on an Illumina HiSeq 4000. TCR beta libraries were built with iRepertoire HTBI primers and Arm-PCR amplification of CDR3 regions. Clones were called with MiXCR by TCRdb after fastp trimmed the public reads at Q25, and only in-frame beta chains were retained. CDR3 protein duplicates are merged, each entry listing the most common genes and DNA. The sample has about 530,000 distinct CDR3 sequences on record, roughly 15% of them singletons. The ten top clones hold roughly 25% of the sample. The same sample was also used in a study of T cells in Graves' hyperthyroidism and ophthalmopathy.

Here the sequenced sample was peripheral blood mononuclear cells (PBMCs), taken at new diagnosis, from a patient treated with antithyroid drugs. The receptors come from a woman aged 35-65 years with Graves disease. Donor details come from another sample of the same person, matched by shared clones.

This clonotype has only a few counts. The chain joins TRBV10-2 to TRBJ1-4; D is uncertain. Germline CDR1 is WSHSY and CDR2 is SAAADI. The V end lost 2 bases, the J end lost 4 bases, and 8 bases lay between the germline ends. CDR3 length equals 14 residues. The CDR3 DNA reads as TGCGCCAGCAGTGAGACAGCCTTTAATGAAAAACTGTTTTTT. It encodes CASSETAFNEKLFF.

The chain has TRBV19 and TRBJ1-2, with D perhaps matching TRBD1 (5 bases). The CDR3 sequence is 13 residues long. Germline CDR1 reads LNHDA; CDR2 reads SQIVND (reference sequence). V lost 5 bases and J 3 bases, leaving 10 bases between the germline ends. CDR3 DNA: TGTGCCAGTAGTCGTCGGGGGGACTATGGCTACACCTTC. It encodes CASSRRGDYGYTF.

The chain carries TRBV5-1 and TRBJ2-2; D tentatively reads TRBD1 or TRBD2 (5 bases each). The CDR3 runs to 13 residues. V gave up 5 bases and J gave up 7 bases, with 12 bases separating them. Germline V gene lookup returns CDR1 SGHRS and CDR2 YFSETQ. CDR3 nucleotide sequence: TGCGCCAGCAGGGGCAGGGAGAGCGGGGAGCTGTTTTTT. Its protein is CASRGRESGELFF. The full variable domain, rest sourced from reference TRBV5-1 and TRBJ2-2, is KAGVTQTPRYLIKTRGQQVTLSCSPISGHRSVSWYQQTPGQGLQFLFEYFSETQRNKGNFPGRFSGRQFSNSRSEMNVSTLELGDSALYLCASRGRESGELFFGEGSRLTVL.

This chain links TRBV7-6 with TRBJ1-5, with 8 nucleotides matching TRBD1. Germline CDR1 SGHVS, CDR2 FNYEAQ. The CDR3 sequence is 15 residues long. V lost 5 bases and J lost 7; bases outside the gene matches: 10. The CDR3: CASSPGGTGGQPQHF. In nucleotides, the CDR3 is TGTGCCAGCAGCCCAGGAGGGACAGGCGGCCAGCCCCAGCATTTT.

With respect to this clonotype: This could be a read error, since a much larger clone is one nucleotide away. The rearrangement joins TRBV5-1 to TRBJ2-1; TRBD2 matches at 7 bases. Germline V gene data show CDR1 as SGHRS and CDR2 as YFSETQ. V shed 10 bases, J shed 2 bases, and the junction held 21 bases outside the gene matches. This CDR3 region has 18 residues. The CDR3 coding sequence is TGCGCCGGGTGCAGGGTCGGTCAGCGGGACCCCACCTACAATGAGCAGTTCTTC. The encoded protein is CAGCRVGQRDPTYNEQFF.

This clonotype occurred many times. This chain joins TRBV2 and TRBJ2-7; tentative D call: TRBD1 (6 bases). This CDR3 region has 15 residues. Germline CDR1 SNHLY, CDR2 FYNNEI. Trimming stripped 6 bases from V and 2 bases from J, with 17 bases between. This CDR3 is CASRMDRDKTYEQYF. In DNA, the CDR3 is TGTGCCAGCAGAATGGACCGGGACAAGACCTACGAGCAGTACTTC.

Ten or more counts support this clonotype. V usage is TRBV12-3 or TRBV12-4 and J usage is TRBJ1-5; D might be TRBD1 (5 bases). V was trimmed by 1 base and J by 11 bases, leaving 12 bases between them. The CDR3 totals 13 residues. Here the CDR3 reads CASSLGLDTSQHF. In DNA, the CDR3 is TGTGCCAGCAGTTTAGGGTTGGACACGTCCCAGCATTTT.

This clonotype was counted many times. The CDR3 here is CACDRENTEAFF. Here the CDR3 DNA reads TGTGCCTGCGACCGGGAGAACACTGAAGCTTTCTTT. This chain links TRBV30 with TRBJ1-1; D not certain. The germline gives CDR1 GTSNPN, CDR2 SVGIG (reference sequence). The CDR3 contains 12 residues. The ends were cut back, 6 bases at V and 1 base at J, with 9 bases in the middle. Drawing the rest from reference TRBV30 and TRBJ1-1, the complete variable domain is SQTIHQWPATLVQPVGSPLSLECTVEGTSNPNLYWYRQAAGRGLQLLFYSVGIGQISSEVPQNLSASRPQDRQFILSSKKLLLSDSGFYLCACDRENTEAFFGQGTRLTVV.

This clonotype was counted many times. This chain links TRBV7-2 with TRBJ2-7; possible D gene TRBD1, 5 bases. The V and J ends lost 2 bases and 1 base respectively, with 6 bases between them. Germline V gene sequence: CDR1 SGHTA, CDR2 FQGNSA. This CDR3 is built from 13 residues. The CDR3 DNA follows: TGTGCCAGCAGCTTAAAGGGGTCCTACGAGCAGTACTTC. It codes for CASSLKGSYEQYF.

For this clonotype: This probably arose from a read error, given a far larger clone one base away. The chain carries TRBV7-8 and TRBJ1-2; possible D gene TRBD1, 5 bases. V dropped 8 bases and J dropped 6 bases, with 16 bases sitting between them. The V gene's germline CDR1 is SGHVS and CDR2 FQNEAQ. The CDR3 spans 13 residues. The chain's CDR3 is CASSPRDGDGYTF. The CDR3 DNA follows: TGTGCCAGCTCACCTCGGGACGGGGATGGCTACACCTTC.

This clonotype was counted many times. The chain uses TRBV6-1 and TRBJ1-6; 8 positions match TRBD1. The CDR3 covers 13 residues. Germline loops: CDR1 MNHNS, CDR2 SASEGT. V lost 3 bases and J lost 9; bases outside the gene matches: 1. The CDR3 DNA reads TGTGCCAGCAGTGAGGACAGGGCTTCACCCCTCCACTTT. Its protein product is CASSEDRASPLHF.

This clonotype was seen at least ten times. The V and J genes are TRBV13 and TRBJ1-1; the D is unclear. CDR1 and CDR2 (germline): PRHDT, FYEKMQ (reference sequence). V lost 4 bases, J lost 4 bases, and 16 bases lay in between. The CDR3 is 15 residues long. The CDR3 is CASSSQGRGTTEAFF. The CDR3 DNA reads TGTGCCAGCAGCTCACAAGGCCGGGGAACCACTGAAGCTTTCTTT.

V is TRBV6-1 and J is TRBJ1-1; D may be TRBD1 (6 bases). This CDR3 region has 14 residues. Looked up from germline, CDR1 is MNHNS and CDR2 is SASEGT. V was clipped by 5 bases and J by 3 bases, with 13 bases between them. The CDR3 DNA reads TGTGCCAGCAGTACCGGGACAAGGGACACTGAAGCTTTCTTT. Translating gives CASSTGTRDTEAFF.

This clonotype has ten or more counts. The rearrangement uses TRBV14 and TRBJ2-7; no firm D call. The CDR3 is 12 amino acids. Germline V lookup: CDR1 SGHDN, CDR2 FVKESK. Trimming cost V 2 bases and J 3 bases, with 5 bases left between them. The DNA for the CDR3 is TGTGCCAGCAGCCAATGGGGCTACGAGCAGTACTTC. It specifies CASSQWGYEQYF. The full variable domain, rest sourced from reference TRBV14 and TRBJ2-7, is EAGVTQFPSHSVIEKGQTVTLRCDPISGHDNLYWYRRVMGKEIKFLLHFVKESKQDESGMPNNRFLAERTGGTYSTLKVQPAELEDSGVYFCASSQWGYEQYFGPGTRLTVT.

This chain links TRBV9 with TRBJ1-6; D is unclear. V lost 0 bases to trimming and J lost 8 bases, with 12 bases between them. Germline V gene data show CDR1 as SGDLS and CDR2 as YYNGEE. The CDR3 runs to 15 residues. CDR3 in DNA: TGTGCCAGCAGCGTAGGCCCCCGGGAGGATTCACCCCTCCACTTT. Translation gives CASSVGPREDSPLHF.

For the CDR3, the DNA is TGTGCCAGCAGCATTAGCGGGGGGGCCCCAGAGACCCAGTACTTC. It codes for CASSISGGAPETQYF. V and J are TRBV9 and TRBJ2-5, with TRBD2 matching over 11 bases. The CDR3 is made up of 15 amino acids. CDR1 is SGDLS and CDR2 is YYNGEE in the germline V gene. V shed 4 bases, J shed 4 bases, and the junction held 6 bases outside the gene matches.

The CDR3 nucleotides are TGCAGCGGGGGGACTAGCACAGATACGCAGTATTTT. It yields the protein CSGGTSTDTQYF. V is TRBV20-1 and J is TRBJ2-3, with 7 nucleotides matching TRBD2. The CDR3 runs 12 residues. CDR1 and CDR2 from the germline V gene are DFQATT and SNEGSKA (reference sequence).

This clonotype was recorded a few times. V and J are TRBV25-1 and TRBJ2-5; D gene uncertain. The V end was cut by 7 bases, the J end by 2 bases, with 11 bases between. The germline gives CDR1 MGHDK, CDR2 SYGVNS. The CDR3 runs 13 residues. CDR3 residues: CASTHRLQETQYF. CDR3 coding DNA: TGTGCCAGCACTCATAGGTTACAAGAGACCCAGTACTTC.

In its sample, this clonotype was seen a few times. The CDR3 DNA is TGTGCCTGGAGTGTACGGACAGCTAACAATCAGCCCCAGCATTTT. Its translation: CAWSVRTANNQPQHF. The chain recombines TRBV30 with TRBJ1-5; weak D call: TRBD1 (6 bases). The CDR3 has 15 amino acids. Germline V gene lookup returns CDR1 GTSNPN and CDR2 SVGIG (reference sequence). Trimming removed 0 bases at V and 3 bases at J, with 12 bases between.

This clonotype has ten or more counts. V usage is TRBV6-2 or TRBV6-3 and J usage is TRBJ2-1; 16 nucleotides match TRBD2. The germline V gene has CDR1 MNHEY and CDR2 SVGEGT. CDR3 length equals 17 residues. With V trimmed by 4 bases and J by 7 bases, 7 bases remained unmatched. The DNA of the CDR3 is TGTGCCAGCAGTTCCGGGACTAGCGGGGGGGTCTTAAATGAGCAGTTCTTC. Translated: CASSSGTSGGVLNEQFF.

This clonotype was counted at least ten times. This chain uses TRBV2 with TRBJ1-5; D gene unclear. In germline, CDR1 is SNHLY, CDR2 FYNNEI. This CDR3 contains 13 residues. Deletions cut 6 bases from V and 4 bases from J, with 10 bases between. As DNA, the CDR3 is TGTGCCAGCAGGGAATCCCTAAATCAGCCCCAGCATTTT. Its translation: CASRESLNQPQHF.

This clonotype was counted a few times. The V call is TRBV7-9, the J call TRBJ1-5, with D possibly matching TRBD1 (6 bases). The CDR3 spans 15 residues. The germline V gene has CDR1 SEHNR and CDR2 FQNEAQ (reference sequence). The V gene lost 0 bases and the J gene lost 6 bases, with 12 bases spanning the gap. Here the CDR3 DNA reads TGTGCCAGCAGCTTAGCGGGGGCGACGGGTCAGCCCCAGCATTTT. It specifies CASSLAGATGQPQHF.

This chain uses TRBV5-1 with TRBJ1-5, with D perhaps matching TRBD1 (6 bases). CDR1 is SGHRS and CDR2 is YFSETQ in the germline V gene. The CDR3 length is 15 residues. V gave up 3 bases and J gave up 4 bases, with 14 bases separating them. CDR3: CASSSTGLPNQPQHF. DNA of the CDR3: TGCGCCAGCAGCTCTACAGGGTTGCCGAATCAGCCCCAGCATTTT. The whole variable domain, filled in from reference TRBV5-1 and TRBJ1-5, reads KAGVTQTPRYLIKTRGQQVTLSCSPISGHRSVSWYQQTPGQGLQFLFEYFSETQRNKGNFPGRFSGRQFSNSRSEMNVSTLELGDSALYLCASSSTGLPNQPQHFGDGTRLSIL.

As to this clonotype: This likely came from a read error, as a far larger clone is one base away. The chain links TRBV15 to TRBJ2-1, with TRBD2 as a possible D gene (6 bases). Germline assignment: CDR1 LNHNV and CDR2 YYDKDF (reference sequence). Trimming took 10 bases from V and 10 from J, leaving 20 bases between them. The CDR3 length is 13 residues. The CDR3 nucleotides are TGTGCCAACAGTGAAATGGGAGGTTACGAGCAGTTCTTC. Encoded protein: CANSEMGGYEQFF. Combining the CDR3 with reference TRBV15 and TRBJ2-1 gives the whole variable domain DAMVIQNPRYQVTQFGKPVTLSCSQTLNHNVMYWYQQKSSQAPKLLFHYYDKDFNNEADTPDNFQSRRPNTSFCFLDIRSPGLGDTAMYLCANSEMGGYEQFFGPGTRLTVL.

This clonotype was recorded at least ten times. This chain uses TRBV5-1 with TRBJ1-6; no clear D. Trimming pared 0 bases from V and 9 bases from J, leaving 7 bases between. The CDR3 has 13 residues. Germline lookup yields CDR1 SGHRS and CDR2 YFSETQ. The CDR3 sequence: CASSLDIASPLHF. CDR3 in DNA: TGCGCCAGCAGCTTGGACATCGCTTCACCCCTCCACTTT.

This clonotype was seen repeatedly, ten times or more. V usage is TRBV3-1 and J usage is TRBJ1-2; D is unresolved. V dropped 0 bases and J dropped 4 bases, with 6 bases sitting between them. The germline CDR1 and CDR2 sequences are LGHDT and YNNKEL (reference sequence). The CDR3 is 13 amino acids. CDR3 DNA sequence: TGTGCCAGCAGCCAAGAGAGGACCTATGGCTACACCTTC. This codes for CASSQERTYGYTF.